A single sample gave rise to the 30 T cell receptor beta chains below, sequenced in a study of T-cell memory formation after mild COVID-19. MiXCR, run by TCRdb on the 5' RACE reads, gives a single entry per CDR3 protein. The sample has about 360,000 distinct CDR3 sequences, roughly 14% seen once. The sequenced sample consisted of PBMCs or a T cell subset sorted from them (not recorded which). The receptors originated from a man younger than 30 who had mild COVID-19 (a few samples of this study predate the infection). Cell type and time point are not known.

The sample holds many counts of this clonotype. V is TRBV20-1 and J is TRBJ1-1, with D possibly matching TRBD1 (6 bases). The CDR3 loop spans 14 amino acids. Trimming removed 6 bases from V and 0 bases from J, with 14 bases in between. Germline V lookup: CDR1 DFQATT, CDR2 SNEGSKA (reference sequence). CDR3 in amino acids: CSATTGLMNTEAFF. The CDR3 nucleotides are TGCAGTGCAACGACAGGCCTTATGAACACTGAAGCTTTCTTT.

This clonotype came up a few times. The V call is TRBV20-1, the J call TRBJ1-2, with D perhaps TRBD1 (6 bases). Germline assignment: CDR1 DFQATT and CDR2 SNEGSKA (reference sequence). The V end was cut by 1 base, the J end by 3 bases, with 15 bases between. This CDR3 spans 15 amino acids. The CDR3 here is CSARGLGAMDYGYTF. The CDR3 DNA reads TGCAGTGCTAGAGGGTTGGGGGCCATGGACTATGGCTACACCTTC.

In its sample, this clonotype was seen many times. This chain links TRBV11-2 with TRBJ2-3; 11 bases line up with TRBD2. This CDR3 is built from 16 residues. V dropped 3 bases and J dropped 7; count of bases not matched to a gene: 9. CDR1 is SGHAT and CDR2 is FQNNGV in the germline V gene. CDR3 nucleotide sequence: TGTGCCAGCAGCTTGGCGCTGACTAGCGGGGTGAATACGCAGTATTTT. This translates into CASSLALTSGVNTQYF.

The rearrangement joins TRBV5-6 to TRBJ2-7; D is ambiguous. Trimming removed 0 bases at V and 0 bases at J, with 7 bases between. Germline V gives CDR1 SGHDT, CDR2 YYEEEE. The CDR3 loop spans 14 amino acids. The CDR3 region is CASSLGISSYEQYV. The CDR3 region has the DNA TGTGCCAGCAGCTTGGGCATTAGCTCCTACGAGCAGTACGTC.

This clonotype was seen a few times. This sequence joins TRBV7-3 and TRBJ1-1, with a weak D call TRBD1 (5 bases). CDR1 and CDR2 (germline): SGHTA, FQGTGA. The CDR3 has 14 residues. V lost 6 bases and J 4 bases, leaving 15 bases between the germline ends. CDR3 DNA sequence: TGTGCCAGCAGTTCCGAAGGGGCGGGCACTGAAGCTTTCTTT. This sequence encodes CASSSEGAGTEAFF.

This clonotype was seen more than once but under ten times. This chain links TRBV19 with TRBJ2-1, with D perhaps TRBD2 (6 bases). V gave up 6 bases and J gave up 3 bases, with 9 bases separating them. Germline lookup yields CDR1 LNHDA and CDR2 SQIVND (reference sequence). The CDR3 has 13 residues. CDR3 sequence (DNA): TGTGCCAGTAGGCTAGCGTTCTACAATGAGCAGTTCTTC. This gives the protein CASRLAFYNEQFF. The full variable domain, rest sourced from reference TRBV19 and TRBJ2-1, is DGGITQSPKYLFRKEGQNVTLSCEQNLNHDAMYWYRQDPGQGLRLIYYSQIVNDFQKGDIAEGYSVSREKKESFPLTVTSAQKNPTAFYLCASRLAFYNEQFFGPGTRLTVL.

In this sample, this clonotype turned up a few times. The chain couples TRBV7-9 to TRBJ2-3; 9 bases are a match to TRBD2. This CDR3 is 15 amino acids long. Germline V lookup: CDR1 SEHNR, CDR2 FQNEAQ (reference sequence). J lost 5 bases, V lost 0 bases, and 3 bases had no gene match. DNA for the CDR3: TGTGCCAGCAGCTTAGCTAGCGGGGGAGGAGATACGCAGTATTTT. Translating gives CASSLASGGGDTQYF.

The chain employs TRBV7-2 and TRBJ1-2; D is perhaps TRBD1 (6 bases). Trimming removed 2 bases from V and 4 bases from J, with 17 bases in between. Germline CDR1 SGHTA, CDR2 FQGNSA. CDR3 length: 16 residues. CDR3 sequence (DNA): TGTGCCAGCAGCTTACTTGCCCAGGGGTTAAGCTATGGCTACACCTTC. Amino acid sequence: CASSLLAQGLSYGYTF.

The rearrangement joins TRBV20-1 to TRBJ1-2, with a tentative D call TRBD1 (5 bases). The CDR3 runs to 13 residues. The V end lost 0 bases, the J end lost 4 bases, and 9 bases lay between the germline ends. CDR1 DFQATT and CDR2 SNEGSKA come from the germline V gene (reference sequence). CDR3 nucleotides: TGCAGTGCTAGAGATCCAGGGAGCTATGGCTACACCTTC. This sequence encodes CSARDPGSYGYTF.

The chain has TRBV10-2 and TRBJ2-1; no clear D gene. Trimming pared 4 bases from V and 9 bases from J, leaving 10 bases between. The germline CDR1 and CDR2 sequences are WSHSY and SAAADI. The CDR3 loop spans 12 amino acids. Here the CDR3 reads CASSAGYVEQFF. In DNA form, the CDR3 reads TGCGCCAGCAGTGCTGGTTATGTTGAGCAGTTCTTC.

The rearrangement joins TRBV12-3 or TRBV12-4 to TRBJ2-5; the D gene is possibly TRBD2 (6 bases). Trimming shortened V by 4 bases and J by 4 bases, and 10 bases separated the two germline ends. The CDR3 consists of 13 residues. The CDR3 is CASSYPGVETQYF. The DNA of the CDR3 is TGTGCCAGCAGTTATCCGGGGGTAGAGACCCAGTACTTC.

This clonotype showed up just a few times. The chain couples TRBV7-9 to TRBJ2-1; D perhaps matches TRBD2 (6 bases). Trimming removed 7 bases from V and 7 bases from J, with 17 bases in between. From germline, CDR1 is SEHNR and CDR2 FQNEAQ (reference sequence). The CDR3 contains 14 residues. In DNA form, the CDR3 reads TGTGCCAGCAAGGGATGGAGGGAAACGAATGAGCAGTTCTTC. This gives the protein CASKGWRETNEQFF.

The genes are TRBV20-1 and TRBJ2-7; 8 bases are shared with TRBD2. The CDR3 is 14 residues long. With V trimmed by 5 bases and J by 2 bases, 8 bases remained unmatched. Per the germline V gene, CDR1 is DFQATT and CDR2 is SNEGSKA (reference sequence). The CDR3, as DNA: TGCAGTGCTGATTCGCGGGGGGCCCCCTACGAGCAGTACTTC. Residues: CSADSRGAPYEQYF.

The CDR3 sequence: CASSQDPRAAGANVLTF. CDR3 DNA sequence: TGTGCCAGCAGCCAAGATCCGAGAGCAGCCGGGGCCAACGTCCTGACTTTC. V is TRBV3-1 and J is TRBJ2-6; D gene uncertain. With 0 bases removed from V and 4 bases from J, the gap between germline ends came to 13 bases. The CDR3 spans 17 residues. Germline CDR1 LGHDT, CDR2 YNNKEL (reference sequence).

The CDR3 region is CASSQFGQGLGSPLHF. The CDR3 region has the DNA TGTGCCAGCAGCCAATTCGGACAGGGGTTGGGTTCACCCCTCCACTTT. V and J are TRBV3-1 and TRBJ1-6; 9 bases map to TRBD1. The ends lost 2 bases at V and 9 bases at J; junction bases unmatched: 8. CDR3 length: 16 amino acids. Per the germline V gene, CDR1 is LGHDT and CDR2 is YNNKEL (reference sequence).

The table lists this clonotype with many counts. The chain recombines TRBV5-1 with TRBJ2-3; D ambiguous. CDR1 and CDR2 from the germline V gene are SGHRS and YFSETQ. Trimming shortened V by 0 bases and J by 1 base, and 12 bases separated the two germline ends. This CDR3 is built from 16 residues. CDR3 amino acids: CASSLALLSGTDTQYF. The CDR3 DNA sequence: TGCGCCAGCAGCTTGGCCCTTCTATCGGGCACAGATACGCAGTATTTT.

This clonotype has more than one count but fewer than ten. The chain couples TRBV4-1 to TRBJ1-1; D is uncertain. Germline-derived CDR1 and CDR2 are MGHRA and YSYEKL. V was pared by 4 bases and J by 0 bases, with 15 bases between. The CDR3 is 16 amino acids. The CDR3: CASSPPPGYMNTEAFF. CDR3 nucleotide sequence: TGCGCCAGCAGCCCTCCGCCCGGGTACATGAACACTGAAGCTTTCTTT.

This rearrangement joins TRBV6-5 to TRBJ1-3; D possibly corresponds to TRBD1 (5 bases). Germline lookup yields CDR1 MNHEY and CDR2 SVGAGI. Trimming stripped 5 bases from V and 0 bases from J, with 14 bases between. The length of the CDR3 is 16 residues. DNA of the CDR3: TGTGCCAGCAGTGCGAGGGGACGGATCTCTGGAAACACCATATATTTT. It specifies CASSARGRISGNTIYF.

In its sample, this clonotype was seen a few times. The chain is built from TRBV7-9 and TRBJ2-3; 9 bases are a match to TRBD2. V lost 4 bases to trimming and J lost 2 bases; unmatched junction nucleotides: 10. This CDR3 contains 17 residues. Looked up from germline, CDR1 is SEHNR and CDR2 is FQNEAQ (reference sequence). CDR3 residues: CASSSRGLAGLTDTQYF. CDR3 DNA: TGTGCCAGCAGCTCCCGCGGGCTAGCGGGGCTCACAGATACGCAGTATTTT.

V and J are TRBV2 and TRBJ1-4; 8 bases agree with TRBD1. Germline lookup yields CDR1 SNHLY and CDR2 FYNNEI. The ends lost 6 bases at V and 6 bases at J; junction bases unmatched: 9. The CDR3 extends over 15 amino acids. CDR3 sequence: CASRRPGQGYEKLFF. In DNA, the CDR3 is TGTGCCAGCAGGCGGCCCGGACAGGGCTATGAAAAACTGTTTTTT. The full variable domain, with the rest looked up from reference TRBV2 and TRBJ1-4, is EPEVTQTPSHQVTQMGQEVILRCVPISNHLYFYWYRQILGQKVEFLVSFYNNEISEKSEIFDDQFSVERPDGSNFTLKIRSTKLEDSAMYFCASRRPGQGYEKLFFGSGTQLSVL.

This clonotype has just a few counts. This chain connects TRBV4-1 to TRBJ2-7; D is perhaps TRBD1 (5 bases). Germline V gene sequence: CDR1 MGHRA, CDR2 YSYEKL. The CDR3 has 15 residues. V was trimmed by 4 bases and J by 3 bases, leaving 16 bases between them. The CDR3 DNA is TGCGCCAGCAGCCCAGCAGGGCTATACGACTACGAGCAGTACTTC. It is translated as CASSPAGLYDYEQYF.

Only a few counts were recorded for this clonotype. DNA for the CDR3: TGCAGTGCTCGTGAAAAATTCGGAGTGGGTTCACCCCTCCACTTT. It is translated as CSAREKFGVGSPLHF. The chain is built from TRBV20-1 and TRBJ1-6; D unresolved. Germline-derived CDR1 and CDR2 are DFQATT and SNEGSKA (reference sequence). Trimming removed 5 bases from V and 9 bases from J, with 20 bases in between. The CDR3 totals 15 residues.

Only a few counts were recorded for this clonotype. The genes are TRBV5-1 and TRBJ1-1; D gene uncertain. V was pared by 2 bases and J by 5 bases, with 13 bases between. The CDR3 loop spans 14 amino acids. In germline, CDR1 is SGHRS, CDR2 YFSETQ. As DNA, the CDR3 is TGCGCCAGCAGCTTTTGGTCTGGGAGTACTGAAGCTTTCTTT. The encoded protein is CASSFWSGSTEAFF.

The rearrangement uses TRBV7-6 and TRBJ2-7, with TRBD1 as a possible D gene (6 bases). The CDR3 contains 14 residues. Germline V gene data show CDR1 as SGHVS and CDR2 as FNYEAQ. V lost 5 bases, J lost 5 bases, and 16 bases lay in between. The CDR3 reads CASSLDQGFNEQYF. CDR3 DNA: TGTGCCAGCAGCCTCGACCAGGGGTTCAACGAGCAGTACTTC.

V gene TRBV5-4 combines with J gene TRBJ2-1; 9 bases line up with TRBD1. Germline CDR1 and CDR2: SGHNT and YYREEE (reference sequence). This CDR3 is built from 15 residues. Losses at the gene ends were 0 bases for V and 10 bases for J; bases not matched to a gene: 8. CDR3 residues: CASSLGDRATREQFF. The CDR3 DNA sequence: TGTGCCAGCAGCTTGGGGGACAGGGCGACACGGGAGCAGTTCTTC.

In this sample, this clonotype turned up a few times. The V and J genes are TRBV21-1 and TRBJ2-7; TRBD2, the table's D call, was not compared with the DNA. TRBV21-1 constitutes a pseudogene. The CDR3 runs 15 residues. Here the CDR3 reads CASSNQGGLDHEQYV. Written as DNA, the CDR3 is TGTGCCAGCAGCAACCAGGGCGGACTAGACCACGAGCAGTACGTC.

The genes are TRBV11-3 and TRBJ2-7, with 11 nucleotides matching TRBD2. Germline loops: CDR1 SGHNT, CDR2 YENEEA. The CDR3 sequence is 20 residues long. V gave up 3 bases and J gave up 4 bases; unmatched junction bases: 20. The CDR3 protein is CASSFDTGTSGPVWEYEQYV. The CDR3 DNA follows: TGTGCCAGCAGCTTCGATACGGGGACTAGCGGCCCGGTCTGGGAATACGAGCAGTACGTC.

This clonotype was seen a few times. This sequence joins TRBV10-3 and TRBJ2-2; D is uncertain. Trimming removed 7 bases from V and 6 bases from J, with 15 bases in between. The CDR3 loop spans 14 amino acids. Germline CDR1 reads ENHRY; CDR2 reads SYGVKD. As DNA, the CDR3 is TGTGCCATCAAGGGTTACGACCTCGCCGGGGAGCTGTTTTTT. Amino acid sequence: CAIKGYDLAGELFF.

V and J are TRBV4-1 and TRBJ2-5; a possible D gene is TRBD2 (5 bases). Between the trimmed V and J ends, which lost 6 bases and 2 bases, there was a span of 10 bases. CDR3 length: 13 residues. CDR1 and CDR2 (germline): MGHRA, YSYEKL. CDR3 bases: TGCGCCAGCAGAGAGGGTTTTCAAGAGACCCAGTACTTC. Its protein product is CASREGFQETQYF.

There are a few counts of this clonotype. This chain joins TRBV6-1 and TRBJ1-5; D gene uncertain. The ends were cut back, 6 bases at V and 2 bases at J, with 5 bases in the middle. Germline CDR1 is MNHNS and CDR2 is SASEGT. The CDR3 has 12 amino acids. For the CDR3, the DNA is TGTGCCAGCAGCAGCCGCAATCAGCCCCAGCATTTT. It yields the protein CASSSRNQPQHF.